The 26 T cell receptor beta chains below were found in one sample sequenced in a study of cytomegalovirus exposure and HLA in healthy donors. It was with 60 Vbeta and 13 Jbeta primers that the PCR ran. Sequencing was performed with immunoSEQ multiplex PCR; in TCRdb, only in-frame clones are kept and a portion is missing. The sample gives over 150,000 clones, over 70% of which show up once; approximately 8.7% is in the top ten. Sample: PBMCs. The receptors shown here come from a man younger than 30 in good health and CMV-seropositive.

To note about this clone: This same CDR3 is encoded by further DNA sequences in the sample. This chain connects TRBV27 to TRBJ1-1; no clear D. The CDR3 runs 13 residues. Germline V gives CDR1 MNHEY, CDR2 SMNVEV (reference sequence). Between the trimmed V and J ends, which lost 6 bases and 0 bases, there was a span of 8 bases. CDR3 residues: CASSLGLNTEAFF. CDR3 nucleotide sequence: TGTGCCAGCAGCCTCGGTTTGAACACTGAAGCTTTCTTT.

This chain uses TRBV27 with TRBJ1-5; 7 nucleotides agree with TRBD1. V shed 2 bases, J shed 0 bases, and the junction held 10 bases outside the gene matches. The CDR3 is made up of 18 amino acids. Germline CDR1 and CDR2: MNHEY and SMNVEV (reference sequence). CDR3 DNA: TGTGCCAGCAGTTTAAGGGGGGCAGGGGGGTTTAGCAATCAGCCCCAGCATTTT. It is translated as CASSLRGAGGFSNQPQHF.

V and J are TRBV9 and TRBJ2-7; 7 bases agree with TRBD1. The germline V gene encodes CDR1 SGDLS and CDR2 YYNGEE. V was clipped by 3 bases and J by 2 bases; unmatched bases: 8. The CDR3 has 15 residues. The CDR3 DNA follows: TGTGCCAGCAGCGCGGCGGACAGGTCAACCTACGAGCAGTACTTC. It yields the protein CASSAADRSTYEQYF.

This clone occurred once. In DNA, the CDR3 is TGTGCCAGCAGCTCAACGAGGACAGGATATCCTGGAAACACCATATATTTT. Protein sequence: CASSSTRTGYPGNTIYF. V gene TRBV11-2 combines with J gene TRBJ1-3, with 7 nucleotides matching TRBD1. CDR1 is SGHAT, CDR2 FQNNGV, per germline. This CDR3 spans 17 amino acids. V shed 4 bases and J 2 bases; nucleotides not matched to a gene: 11.

J is TRBJ2-2 and V is TRBV4-3, with a possible D match to TRBD1 (5 bases). Germline CDR1 is LGHNA and CDR2 is YSLEER. The germline V and J ends were trimmed by 0 bases and 5 bases, with 13 bases remaining between them. The CDR3 consists of 16 residues. DNA of the CDR3: TGCGCCAGCAGCCAAGATATAAGGGGTCGGACCGGGGAGCTGTTTTTT. It encodes CASSQDIRGRTGELFF.

The table lists this clone with a count of one. The rearrangement joins TRBV5-8 to TRBJ2-5; TRBD2 aligns across 14 bases. The CDR3 runs 18 residues. Germline trimming cut 3 bases from V and 5 bases from J; bases unmatched to any gene: 12. Looked up from germline, CDR1 is SGHTS and CDR2 is YDEGEE. The CDR3 spells CASSSFMGLAGAGETQYF. In DNA, the CDR3 is TGTGCCAGCAGCTCCTTTATGGGACTAGCGGGAGCAGGGGAGACCCAGTACTTC.

V gene TRBV4-3 combines with J gene TRBJ2-7; the match to TRBD1 covers 11 bases. The J segment lost 4 bases and the V segment lost 1 base, leaving 6 bases of the junction unmatched. The CDR3 extends over 16 amino acids. From germline, CDR1 is LGHNA and CDR2 YSLEER. DNA for the CDR3: TGCGCCAGCAGCCAAGTTAGGGGACAGGGGGTTTACGAGCAGTACTTC. Translation gives CASSQVRGQGVYEQYF.

The V and J genes are TRBV5-1 and TRBJ2-5; 9 positions match TRBD1. The CDR3 has 14 residues. Losses at the gene ends were 6 bases for V and 2 bases for J; bases not matched to a gene: 5. Germline CDR1 reads SGHRS; CDR2 reads YFSETQ. Written as DNA, the CDR3 is TGCGCCAGCACCGAGACAGGGGGTCAAGAGACCCAGTACTTC. Translating it yields CASTETGGQETQYF.

V is TRBV15 and J is TRBJ2-5; TRBD2 aligns across 10 bases. CDR1 is LNHNV, CDR2 YYDKDF, per germline (reference sequence). The CDR3 totals 19 residues. V was pared by 1 base and J by 4 bases, with 15 bases of the junction left unmatched. In nucleotides, the CDR3 is TGTGCCACCAGCAGAGTAAACCCTCGGTCTAGCGGGAGTAGAGAGACCCAGTACTTC. This codes for CATSRVNPRSSGSRETQYF.

In this sample, this clone turned up a few times. V gene TRBV6-1 combines with J gene TRBJ1-1; D not certain. Germline V gives CDR1 MNHNS, CDR2 SASEGT. This CDR3 comprises 15 residues. V shed 7 bases and J shed 2 bases, with 17 bases lying between them. The chain's CDR3 is CASISGGLGNTEAFF. CDR3 coding DNA: TGTGCCAGCATAAGCGGAGGGCTGGGAAACACTGAAGCTTTCTTT.

This clone was seen a few times. The CDR3 spells CASSVGSFSDTQYF. CDR3 coding DNA: TGCGCCAGCAGTGTGGGGAGTTTCTCAGATACGCAGTATTTT. The chain couples TRBV10-2 to TRBJ2-3; tentative D call: TRBD2 (5 bases). The germline V gene has CDR1 WSHSY and CDR2 SAAADI. The CDR3 covers 14 residues. V was cut by 4 bases and J by 4 bases, with 12 bases left in between.

This sequence joins TRBV30 and TRBJ2-5; tentatively, D is TRBD2 (5 bases). Trimming took off 0 bases at V and 4 bases at J, with 24 bases between the two ends. CDR1 is GTSNPN and CDR2 is SVGIG in the germline V gene (reference sequence). The CDR3 loop spans 18 amino acids. The CDR3 sequence is CAWSVGSASGVGGETQYF. The CDR3 nucleotides are TGTGCCTGGAGTGTAGGGTCCGCCTCTGGAGTTGGAGGAGAGACCCAGTACTTC.

The chain has TRBV9 and TRBJ2-3; D possibly corresponds to TRBD2 (7 bases). CDR1 and CDR2 (germline): SGDLS, YYNGEE. CDR3 length: 15 amino acids. Trimming pared 0 bases from V and 4 bases from J, leaving 12 bases between. The CDR3 protein is CASSVGGGPADTQYF. The CDR3 DNA reads TGTGCCAGCAGCGTAGGGGGGGGGCCTGCAGATACGCAGTATTTT.

The J gene is TRBJ2-2, the V gene TRBV7-9; 7 bases are shared with TRBD2. The length of the CDR3 is 14 residues. Germline loops: CDR1 SEHNR, CDR2 FQNEAQ (reference sequence). CDR3: CSTQWTSSTGELFF. The DNA for the CDR3 is TGTTCCACCCAATGGACTAGTAGCACCGGGGAGCTGTTTTTT.

The chain couples TRBV7-9 to TRBJ1-6; D is unresolved. The CDR3 spans 14 residues. V was shortened by 1 base and J by 8 bases, with 9 bases between the two germline ends. Germline-derived CDR1 and CDR2 are SEHNR and FQNEAQ (reference sequence). This CDR3 reads CASSLVPEDSPLHF. CDR3 DNA: TGTGCCAGCAGCTTAGTGCCCGAGGATTCACCCCTCCACTTT.

The rearrangement joins TRBV15 to TRBJ2-3, with TRBD2 matching 7 bases. Unmatched junction bases numbered 8, after V lost 2 bases and J lost 0 bases. The CDR3 has 17 residues. Germline-derived CDR1 and CDR2 are LNHNV and YYDKDF (reference sequence). CDR3 sequence: CATSRLGRGFSTDTQYF. The CDR3 DNA reads TGTGCCACCAGCAGATTGGGGAGGGGCTTTAGCACAGATACGCAGTATTTT. Supplemented by reference TRBV15 and TRBJ2-3, the full variable domain reads DAMVIQNPRYQVTQFGKPVTLSCSQTLNHNVMYWYQQKSSQAPKLLFHYYDKDFNNEADTPDNFQSRRPNTSFCFLDIRSPGLGDTAMYLCATSRLGRGFSTDTQYFGPGTRLTVL.

This clone occurred a few times. The rearrangement links TRBV19 to TRBJ1-1; TRBD1 matches at 10 bases. This CDR3 has 17 amino acids. The germline V gene has CDR1 LNHDA and CDR2 SQIVND (reference sequence). The ends lost 0 bases at V and 1 base at J; junction bases unmatched: 5. The CDR3 nucleotides are TGTGCCAGTAGTATAGATTCCCGGACAGGGGGGAACACTGAAGCTTTCTTT. Its translation is CASSIDSRTGGNTEAFF.

This clone was recorded only once. The rearrangement links TRBV25-1 to TRBJ2-4; D may be TRBD2 (5 bases). Deletions cut 6 bases from V and 1 base from J, with 13 bases between. The CDR3 is 15 amino acids. Germline CDR1 is MGHDK and CDR2 is SYGVNS. The CDR3 region is CASRAPGVAKNIQYF. The CDR3 DNA reads TGTGCCAGCAGGGCCCCCGGGGTCGCCAAAAACATTCAGTACTTC.

The chain carries TRBV6-1 and TRBJ1-2; 7 bases match TRBD1. Germline V gives CDR1 MNHNS, CDR2 SASEGT. The CDR3 sequence is 14 residues long. The junction had 4 bases not matched to a gene; V was cut back by 2 bases and J by 4 bases. CDR3 sequence (DNA): TGTGCCAGCAGTGAACAGGGGACAGTCTATGGCTACACCTTC. Encoded protein: CASSEQGTVYGYTF.

This chain uses TRBV21-1 with TRBJ1-4; the listed D gene, TRBD1, was not tested against the DNA. TRBV21-1 is a documented pseudogene. The CDR3 is 20 residues long. The CDR3 loop reads CASSNRCLGTGGEANEKLFF. Written as DNA, the CDR3 is TGTGCCAGCAGCAATAGATGTTTAGGGACAGGGGGCGAGGCTAATGAAAAACTGTTTTTT.

The rearrangement joins TRBV10-3 to TRBJ2-1; no definite D call. Trimming took 0 bases from V and 0 from J, leaving 15 bases between them. CDR3 size: 18 residues. CDR1 is ENHRY and CDR2 is SYGVKD in the germline V gene. CDR3 in amino acids: CAISESLTGWSSYNEQFF. CDR3 nucleotide sequence: TGTGCCATCAGTGAGTCTTTAACCGGTTGGAGCTCCTACAATGAGCAGTTCTTC.

This clone has only one observation. CDR3 loop: CASSIGAGNQPQHF. The CDR3 DNA is TGTGCCAGTAGTATAGGGGCGGGGAATCAGCCCCAGCATTTT. The V and J genes are TRBV19 and TRBJ1-5; D not resolved. The CDR3 covers 14 residues. From germline, CDR1 is LNHDA and CDR2 SQIVND (reference sequence). The ends were cut back, 1 base at V and 4 bases at J, with 8 bases in the middle. The entire variable domain, with the rest obtained from reference TRBV19 and TRBJ1-5, is as follows: DGGITQSPKYLFRKEGQNVTLSCEQNLNHDAMYWYRQDPGQGLRLIYYSQIVNDFQKGDIAEGYSVSREKKESFPLTVTSAQKNPTAFYLCASSIGAGNQPQHFGDGTRLSIL.

The chain combines TRBV19 with TRBJ2-7; 7 bases map to TRBD1. Germline assignment: CDR1 LNHDA and CDR2 SQIVND (reference sequence). The CDR3 contains 14 residues. Unmatched junction bases numbered 4, after V lost 3 bases and J lost 2 bases. The chain's CDR3 is CASSMRQGAYEQYF. The CDR3 DNA sequence: TGTGCCAGTAGTATGCGGCAGGGGGCCTACGAGCAGTACTTC.

The rearrangement links TRBV4-1 to TRBJ1-3; no clear D gene. V was cut by 1 base and J by 0 bases, with 10 bases left in between. Germline values: CDR1 MGHRA, CDR2 YSYEKL. The CDR3 runs 16 residues. The CDR3: CASSQGRRNSGNTIYF. The CDR3 DNA is TGCGCCAGCAGCCAAGGACGGCGGAACTCTGGAAACACCATATATTTT.

The V gene is TRBV27, the J gene TRBJ2-7; 8 positions agree with TRBD1. V lost 5 bases and J lost 6; bases outside the gene matches: 9. This CDR3 is built from 14 residues. CDR1 is MNHEY, CDR2 SMNVEV, per germline (reference sequence). Written as DNA, the CDR3 is TGTGCCAGCAGTCCCAGGGGGCGCGATGGCGAGCAGTACTTC. It specifies CASSPRGRDGEQYF.

The rearrangement uses TRBV27 and TRBJ2-7; D possibly corresponds to TRBD1 (6 bases). CDR3 length equals 15 residues. Germline V lookup: CDR1 MNHEY, CDR2 SMNVEV (reference sequence). V lost 5 bases to trimming and J lost 2 bases, with 16 bases between them. This CDR3 is CASSARGGTAYEQYF. The CDR3 region has the DNA TGTGCCAGCAGTGCCAGGGGCGGCACAGCCTACGAGCAGTACTTC.